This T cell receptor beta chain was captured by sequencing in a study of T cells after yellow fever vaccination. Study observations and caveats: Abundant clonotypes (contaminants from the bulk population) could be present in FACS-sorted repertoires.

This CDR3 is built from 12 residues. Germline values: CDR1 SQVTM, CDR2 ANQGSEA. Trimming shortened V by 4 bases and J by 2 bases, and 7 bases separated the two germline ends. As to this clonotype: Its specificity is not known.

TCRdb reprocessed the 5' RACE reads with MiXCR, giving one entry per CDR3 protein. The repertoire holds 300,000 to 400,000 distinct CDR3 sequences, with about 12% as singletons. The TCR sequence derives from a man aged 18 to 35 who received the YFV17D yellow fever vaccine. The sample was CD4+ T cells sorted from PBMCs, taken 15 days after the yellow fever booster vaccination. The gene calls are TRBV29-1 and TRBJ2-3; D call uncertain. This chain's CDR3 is CSVVPVTDTQYF. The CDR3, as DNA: TGCAGCGTTGTGCCAGTCACAGATACGCAGTATTTT.